A selection of T cell receptor beta chains follows, all from one sample in a study of blood T cell repertoires in COVID-19. TCRdb's copy holds only in-frame clones and misses some; the assay was immunoSEQ multiplex PCR. The sample lists about 59,000 clones, 65% to 80% occurring once. Sequencing was done on a sample of peripheral blood. The receptors originated from a man in his sixties with acute or convalescent COVID-19. Both conserved end residues are part of each CDR3. A D gene is named only where the DNA matches it firmly. Clone size is not always given. Where it is, it says once, few, many or a class for expanded clones.

V: TRBV7-3; D: -; J: TRBJ1-4; size: -; CDR3: CASSPRGRANEKLFF; DNA: TGTGCCAGCAGCCCCCGGGGGAGAGCTAATGAAAAACTGTTTTTT
V: TRBV4-1; D: TRBD1; J: TRBJ1-5; size: -; CDR3: CASSQWDSRRNQPQHF; DNA: TGCGCCAGCAGCCAATGGGACAGCCGGCGCAATCAGCCCCAGCATTTT
V: TRBV28; D: TRBD1; J: TRBJ1-2; size: few; CDR3: CASSSDRVGYTF; DNA: TGTGCCAGCAGCTCCGACAGGGTCGGCTACACCTTC
V: TRBV19; D: TRBD2; J: TRBJ2-5; size: -; CDR3: CASSMPGLAGGQETQYF; DNA: TGTGCCAGTAGTATGCCGGGACTAGCGGGAGGGCAAGAGACCCAGTACTTC
V: TRBV12-3/TRBV12-4; D: -; J: TRBJ1-2; size: -; CDR3: CASSLLQAKGYTF; DNA: TGTGCCAGCAGTTTATTACAGGCTAAGGGCTACACCTTC
V: TRBV10-3; D: -; J: TRBJ1-1; size: -; CDR3: CAISKTENTEAFF; DNA: TGTGCCATCAGCAAGACAGAGAACACTGAAGCTTTCTTT
V: TRBV10-3; D: -; J: TRBJ1-2; size: -; CDR3: CAISPIVGSGKERNYGYTF; DNA: TGTGCCATCAGTCCGATAGTTGGGTCAGGGAAGGAGAGAAACTATGGCTACACCTTC
V: TRBV28; D: -; J: TRBJ1-3; size: -; CDR3: CASSSYFNTIYF; DNA: TGTGCCAGCAGCTCATACTTTAACACCATATATTTT
V: TRBV12-3/TRBV12-4; D: -; J: TRBJ1-2; size: -; CDR3: CASSSGSWTGYTF; DNA: TGTGCCAGCAGTTCGGGGTCCTGGACCGGCTACACCTTC
V: TRBV5-8; D: TRBD1; J: TRBJ2-7; size: -; CDR3: CASTRQGWNEQYF; DNA: TGTGCCAGCACACGACAGGGGTGGAACGAGCAGTACTTC
V: TRBV9; D: TRBD2; J: TRBJ2-1; size: -; CDR3: CASSPTSGSNNEQFF; DNA: TGTGCCAGCAGCCCGACTAGCGGGAGCAACAATGAGCAGTTCTTC